The clone carrying this TCR beta chain was counted ten times or more. Time point specified: after trial treatment. Indicated treatment: LDRT plus nivolumab, ipilimumab, low-dose cyclophosphamide and aspirin (RACIN trial). The presence of advanced solid tumors lacking tumor-infiltrating lymphocytes characterized eligible patients. After removal of 10 bases from V and 8 bases from J, the junction contained 9 bases not matched to a gene. CDR1 is LNHDA and CDR2 is SQIVND in the germline V gene (reference sequence). The CDR3 has 13 amino acids. TRAV- and TRBV-specific primers primed first-strand cDNA, covering alpha and beta chains. The PCR that amplified TCRs ran for 15 to 25 cycles, relying on a constant-region primer and a V-primer adapter. TCRdb re-analysed the reads in MiXCR, keeping a single row per CDR3 protein. This sample yields around 100,000 distinct CDR3 sequences, of which less than 25% are seen a single time; 10% to 15% belongs to the top ten.

This entry comes from a study of low-dose radiotherapy and immunotherapy resistance in tumors. At the level of the study: Cohort 1 received 0.5 Gy per fraction every 2 weeks, totaling 6.5 Gy.

The origin of this receptor is a female donor with ovarian cancer. This chain connects TRBV19 to TRBJ2-1, with 9 positions matching TRBD2. This specimen was PBMCs, taken after low-dose radiotherapy plus immunotherapy. The CDR3 protein is CATSRAGGDEQFF. CDR3 coding DNA: TGTGCCACGTCTAGGGCGGGAGGGGATGAGCAGTTCTTC.